This T cell receptor (beta chain) was obtained from a study of OX40 agonist ivuxolimab in advanced cancers. The CDR3 covers 19 residues. Germline CDR1 SNHLY, CDR2 FYNNEI. Unmatched junction bases numbered 16, after V lost 3 bases and J lost 2 bases. Clones were read by immunoSEQ multiplex PCR, and TCRdb kept only the in-frame ones, dropping some. Of tens of thousands of clones listed, about 90% were seen once; the top ten hold about 5%. Peripheral blood came from all dose cohorts at three timepoints. The receptor comes from an adult with an advanced solid tumor such as melanoma, head and neck, liver or kidney cancer. The material was CD4+ or CD8+ T cells sorted from blood, obtained in a trial of the OX40 agonist ivuxolimab. This chain connects TRBV2 to TRBJ1-5; TRBD1 matches 7 bases. CDR3: CASSDPGAGGMDGNQPQHF. As DNA, the CDR3 is TGTGCCAGCAGTGATCCTGGGGCAGGGGGAATGGACGGCAATCAGCCCCAGCATTTT.